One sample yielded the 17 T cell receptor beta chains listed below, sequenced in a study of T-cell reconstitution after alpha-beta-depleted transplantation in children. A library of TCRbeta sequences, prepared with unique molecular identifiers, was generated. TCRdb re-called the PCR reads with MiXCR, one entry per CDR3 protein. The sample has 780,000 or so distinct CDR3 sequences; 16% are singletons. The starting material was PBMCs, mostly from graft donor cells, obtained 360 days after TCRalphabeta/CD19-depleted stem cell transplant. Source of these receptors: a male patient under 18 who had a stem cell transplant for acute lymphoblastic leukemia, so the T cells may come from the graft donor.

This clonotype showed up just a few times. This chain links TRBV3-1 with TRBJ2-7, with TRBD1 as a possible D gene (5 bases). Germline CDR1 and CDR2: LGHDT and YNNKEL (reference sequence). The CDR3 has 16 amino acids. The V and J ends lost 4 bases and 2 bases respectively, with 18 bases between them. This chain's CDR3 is CASSRGRAGRTYEQYF. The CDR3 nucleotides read TGTGCCAGCAGCCGAGGTAGGGCAGGGCGGACCTACGAGCAGTACTTC.

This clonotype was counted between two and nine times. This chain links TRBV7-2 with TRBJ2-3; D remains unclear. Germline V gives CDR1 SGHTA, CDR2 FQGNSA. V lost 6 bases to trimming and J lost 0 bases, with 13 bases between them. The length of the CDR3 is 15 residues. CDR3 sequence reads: CASSLVWSSTDTQYF. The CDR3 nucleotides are TGTGCCAGCAGTCTAGTGTGGTCTAGCACAGATACGCAGTATTTT.

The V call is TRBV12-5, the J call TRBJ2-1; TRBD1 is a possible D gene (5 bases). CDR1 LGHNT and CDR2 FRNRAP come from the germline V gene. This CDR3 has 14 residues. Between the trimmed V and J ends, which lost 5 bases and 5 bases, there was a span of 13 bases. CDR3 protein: CASGIWAGNNEQFF. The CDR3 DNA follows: TGTGCTAGTGGTATCTGGGCAGGGAACAATGAGCAGTTCTTC.

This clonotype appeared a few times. CDR3 sequence: CASSLLAGGPIGELFF. DNA of the CDR3: TGTGCCAGCAGCCTACTAGCGGGAGGGCCAATCGGGGAGCTGTTTTTT. The rearrangement links TRBV3-1 to TRBJ2-2; 13 nucleotides match TRBD2. CDR3 length equals 16 residues. After removal of 4 bases from V and 7 bases from J, the junction contained 6 bases not matched to a gene. Looked up from germline, CDR1 is LGHDT and CDR2 is YNNKEL (reference sequence).

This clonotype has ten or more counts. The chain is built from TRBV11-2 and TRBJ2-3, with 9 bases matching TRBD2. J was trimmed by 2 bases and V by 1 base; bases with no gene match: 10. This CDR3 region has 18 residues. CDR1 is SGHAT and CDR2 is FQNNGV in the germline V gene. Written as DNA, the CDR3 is TGTGCCAGCAGCTTAGTCTTTTCCCTAGCGGGAAACACAGATACGCAGTATTTT. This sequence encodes CASSLVFSLAGNTDTQYF.

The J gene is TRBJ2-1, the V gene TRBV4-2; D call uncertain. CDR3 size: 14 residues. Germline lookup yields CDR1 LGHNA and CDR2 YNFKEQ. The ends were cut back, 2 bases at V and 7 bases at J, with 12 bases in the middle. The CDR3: CASSQPLARNEQFF. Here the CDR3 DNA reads TGTGCCAGCAGCCAACCCCTGGCAAGGAATGAGCAGTTCTTC.

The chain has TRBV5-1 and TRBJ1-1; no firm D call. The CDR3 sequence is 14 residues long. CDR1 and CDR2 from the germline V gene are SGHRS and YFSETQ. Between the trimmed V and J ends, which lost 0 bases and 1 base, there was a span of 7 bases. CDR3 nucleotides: TGCGCCAGCAGCTTGGTGCCTGCGAACACTGAAGCTTTCTTT. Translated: CASSLVPANTEAFF.

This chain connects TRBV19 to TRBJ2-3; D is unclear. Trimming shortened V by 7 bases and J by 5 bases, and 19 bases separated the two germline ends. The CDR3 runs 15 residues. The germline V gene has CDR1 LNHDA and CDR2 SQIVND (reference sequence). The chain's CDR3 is CASKDRHFGGDTQYF. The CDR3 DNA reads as TGTGCCAGTAAGGACCGCCACTTTGGTGGAGATACGCAGTATTTT.

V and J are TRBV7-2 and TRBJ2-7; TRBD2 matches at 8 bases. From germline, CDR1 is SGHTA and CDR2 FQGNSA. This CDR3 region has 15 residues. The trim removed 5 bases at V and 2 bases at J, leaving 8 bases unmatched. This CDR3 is CASSPRTSRTYEQYF. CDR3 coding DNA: TGTGCCAGCAGCCCAAGGACTAGCCGAACCTACGAGCAGTACTTC. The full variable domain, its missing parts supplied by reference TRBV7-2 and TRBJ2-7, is GAGVSQSPSNKVTEKGKDVELRCDPISGHTALYWYRQSLGQGLEFLIYFQGNSAPDKSGLPSDRFSAERTGGSVSTLTIQRTQQEDSAVYLCASSPRTSRTYEQYFGPGTRLTVT.

CDR3 nucleotides: TGTGCCAGCAGTTTTCCGGGGACAGGGGTGTACGAGCAGTACTTC. Encoded protein: CASSFPGTGVYEQYF. The chain carries TRBV6-5 and TRBJ2-7; TRBD1 matches at 10 bases. This CDR3 has 15 residues. J gave up 4 bases and V 4 bases, and 7 bases lay outside the gene matches. Germline values: CDR1 MNHEY, CDR2 SVGAGI.

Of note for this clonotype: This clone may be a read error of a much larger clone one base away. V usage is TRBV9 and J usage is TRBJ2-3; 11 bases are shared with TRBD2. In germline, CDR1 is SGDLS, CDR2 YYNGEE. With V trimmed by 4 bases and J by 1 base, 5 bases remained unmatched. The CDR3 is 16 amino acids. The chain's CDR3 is CASSLTSGMGTDTQYF. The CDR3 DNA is TGTGCCAGCAGCCTGACTAGCGGGATGGGCACAGATACGCAGTATTTT.

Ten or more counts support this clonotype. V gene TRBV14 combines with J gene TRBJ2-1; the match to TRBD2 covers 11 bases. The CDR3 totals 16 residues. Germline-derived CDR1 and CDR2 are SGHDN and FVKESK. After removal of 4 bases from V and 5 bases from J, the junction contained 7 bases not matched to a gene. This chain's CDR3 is CASSPKLAGGDNEQFF. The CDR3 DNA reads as TGTGCCAGCAGCCCAAAGCTAGCGGGAGGTGACAATGAGCAGTTCTTC. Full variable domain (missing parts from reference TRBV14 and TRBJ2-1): EAGVTQFPSHSVIEKGQTVTLRCDPISGHDNLYWYRRVMGKEIKFLLHFVKESKQDESGMPNNRFLAERTGGTYSTLKVQPAELEDSGVYFCASSPKLAGGDNEQFFGPGTRLTVL.

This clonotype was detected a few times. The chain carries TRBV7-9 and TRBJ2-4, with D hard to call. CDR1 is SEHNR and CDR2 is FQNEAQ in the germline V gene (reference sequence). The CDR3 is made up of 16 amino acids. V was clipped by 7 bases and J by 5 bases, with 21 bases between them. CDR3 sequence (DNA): TGTGCCAGCATAGCTCTAACAGTGACCTGGGAAAACATTCAGTACTTC. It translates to CASIALTVTWENIQYF.

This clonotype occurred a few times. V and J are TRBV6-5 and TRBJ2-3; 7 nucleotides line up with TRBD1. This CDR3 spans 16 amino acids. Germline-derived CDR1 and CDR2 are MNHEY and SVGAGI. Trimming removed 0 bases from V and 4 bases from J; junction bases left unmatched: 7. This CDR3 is CASSYSGQSLPDTQYF. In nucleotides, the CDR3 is TGTGCCAGCAGTTACTCGGGACAGAGTTTACCAGATACGCAGTATTTT.

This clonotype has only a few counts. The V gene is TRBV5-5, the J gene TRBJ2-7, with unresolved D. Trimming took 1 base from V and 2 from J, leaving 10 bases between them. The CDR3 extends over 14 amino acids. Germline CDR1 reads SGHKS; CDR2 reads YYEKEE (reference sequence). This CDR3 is CASSLFPGTYEQYF. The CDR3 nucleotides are TGTGCCAGCAGCTTGTTCCCGGGCACCTACGAGCAGTACTTC.

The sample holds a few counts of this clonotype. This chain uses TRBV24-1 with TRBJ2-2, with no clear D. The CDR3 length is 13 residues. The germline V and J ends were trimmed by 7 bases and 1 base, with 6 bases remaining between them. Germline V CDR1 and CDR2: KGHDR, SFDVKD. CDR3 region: CATRPVNTGELFF. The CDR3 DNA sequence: TGTGCCACCAGACCAGTGAACACCGGGGAGCTGTTTTTT.

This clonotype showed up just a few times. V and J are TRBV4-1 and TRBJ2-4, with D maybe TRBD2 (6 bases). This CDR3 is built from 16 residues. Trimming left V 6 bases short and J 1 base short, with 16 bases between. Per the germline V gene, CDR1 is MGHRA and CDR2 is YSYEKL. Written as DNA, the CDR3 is TGCGCCAGCAGGGGATCTCCCGGAGGGGCCAAAAACATTCAGTACTTC. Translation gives CASRGSPGGAKNIQYF.